This T cell receptor (beta chain) was captured by sequencing in a study of shared clonotypes between healthy human individuals. Regarding the study as a whole: In contrast to clonotypes shared by all four donors, non-shared clonotypes had lower generation probabilities. Larger estimated richness was generally seen in naive subsets than in memory subsets.

The V end lost 4 bases, the J end lost 1 base, and 11 bases lay between the germline ends. Germline V gives CDR1 SGHNT, CDR2 YYREEE (reference sequence). The CDR3 sequence is 15 residues long. Investigators spread the genomic DNA of each subset evenly over several immunoSEQ plates. Only in-frame clones appear in the TCRdb table, and some are missing; sequencing was by immunoSEQ multiplex PCR. The sample yields about 980,000 clones, about 80% seen once. Regarding this clone: Its antigen is unidentified.

This chain uses TRBV5-4 with TRBJ2-2; D gene uncertain. This TCR was recovered from a man between 18 and 29 years old in good health. The sample comprised memory CD4+ T cells sorted from blood. Subset: CD45RA-negative fraction. The CDR3 DNA is TGTGCCAGCAGCATAGGCCATCTGAACACCGGGGAGCTGTTTTTT. Translation gives CASSIGHLNTGELFF.